This TCR beta chain is drawn from a study of monozygotic twins with inflammatory bowel disease. TCRdb re-called the 5' RACE reads and catalogs CDR3 proteins one per entry, DNA excluded. Here the sample table reports about 150,000 distinct CDR3 sequences. A 2.5 ml blood sample was drawn per donor. In regard to this clonotype: Its antigen is not identified.

Germline values: CDR1 GTSNPN, CDR2 SVGIG (reference sequence). This CDR3 is 15 amino acids long. Study-wide results and limits: The authors note that differing immunosuppressive treatments may have added variability to patient repertoires. Distinguishing T cell subtypes was not possible.

The TCR comes from a human donor with ulcerative colitis or Crohn's disease, or a healthy co-twin of an affected twin (not recorded which). The genes are TRBV30 and TRBJ2-3; TCRdb picks TRBD2, but there is no DNA to check that call. Sequencing was performed on blood. The CDR3 region is CAWGEGSGSTDTQYF.